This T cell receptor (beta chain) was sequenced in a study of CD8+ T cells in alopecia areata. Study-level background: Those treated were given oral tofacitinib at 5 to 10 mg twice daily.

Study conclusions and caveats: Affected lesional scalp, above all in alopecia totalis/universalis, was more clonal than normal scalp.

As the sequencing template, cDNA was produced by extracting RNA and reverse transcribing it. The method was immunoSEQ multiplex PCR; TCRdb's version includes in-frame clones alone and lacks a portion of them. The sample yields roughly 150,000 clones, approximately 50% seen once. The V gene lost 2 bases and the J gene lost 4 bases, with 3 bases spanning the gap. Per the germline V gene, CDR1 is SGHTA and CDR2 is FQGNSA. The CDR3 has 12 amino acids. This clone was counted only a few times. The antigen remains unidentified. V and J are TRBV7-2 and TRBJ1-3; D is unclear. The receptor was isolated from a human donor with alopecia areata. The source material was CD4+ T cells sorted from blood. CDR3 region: CASSLMGNTIYF. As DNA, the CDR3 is TGTGCCAGCAGCTTAATGGGAAACACCATATATTTT.